Listed below are T cell receptor beta chains from one sample, sequenced in a study of blood T cell repertoires in COVID-19. TCRdb keeps only in-frame clones here, not all; method: immunoSEQ multiplex PCR. Of roughly 100,000 clones listed, about 92% are singletons. Source material: peripheral blood. Receptor source: a man younger than 35 with COVID-19, enrolled during active disease. Both conserved end residues are part of each CDR3. The order of the fields is V gene, D gene, J gene, clone size, CDR3 length, CDR3 protein, CDR3 DNA. D genes are given only for firm matches. Some rows have no size entry. The others give once, few or many, or a class for an expanded clone.

TRBV7-9	-	TRBJ1-1	-	12	CASSSLREEAFF	TGTGCCAGCAGCTCACTACGGGAAGAAGCTTTCTTT
TRBV27	-	TRBJ2-7	once	14	CASRFLEDSYEQYF	TGTGCCAGCAGATTCCTGGAGGATTCCTACGAGCAGTACTTC
TRBV6-2/TRBV6-3	-	TRBJ2-1	-	17	CASSYVQLAGGDNEQFF	TGTGCCAGCAGTTACGTCCAACTTGCGGGCGGGGACAATGAGCAGTTCTTC
TRBV20-1	TRBD2	TRBJ2-1	-	14	CSASDSGAYNEQFF	TGCAGTGCTAGTGACAGCGGGGCCTACAATGAGCAGTTCTTC
TRBV18	-	TRBJ2-5	-	14	CASSPDTAVETQYF	TGTGCCAGCTCACCGGACACAGCCGTAGAGACCCAGTACTTC
TRBV7-9	-	TRBJ2-1	-	14	CASSLGSGVPPPFF	TGTGCCAGCAGCTTAGGGTCCGGTGTTCCGCCCCCGTTCTTC
TRBV3-1/TRBV3-2	TRBD2	TRBJ2-7	-	19	CASSQRASRTGRDRYEQYF	TGTGCCAGCAGCCAAAGAGCAAGCCGGACCGGGAGGGACCGCTACGAGCAGTACTTC
TRBV5-1	TRBD1	TRBJ2-7	-	15	CASRPLTGTAYEQYF	TGCGCCAGCAGACCACTCACCGGGACAGCCTACGAGCAGTACTTC
TRBV9	-	TRBJ2-7	-	14	CASSVGAGFHEQYF	TGTGCCAGCAGCGTAGGTGCAGGGTTTCACGAGCAGTACTTC
TRBV30	TRBD2	TRBJ2-1	few	15	CAWGKGLAGVDEQFF	TGTGCCTGGGGAAAGGGACTAGCGGGAGTTGATGAGCAGTTCTTC
TRBV6-6	TRBD1	TRBJ1-4	-	11	CASRETGQSVF	TGTGCCAGCAGGGAGACGGGACAGTCGGTTTTT
TRBV6-2/TRBV6-3	-	TRBJ1-5	-	13	CASSPRRVQPQHF	TGTGCCAGCAGTCCCCGCAGGGTCCAGCCCCAGCATTTT
TRBV19	TRBD1	TRBJ1-5	-	15	CTSSATGVPREPQHF	TGTACCAGTAGTGCCACAGGGGTTCCGCGGGAGCCCCAGCATTTT
TRBV29-1	TRBD1	TRBJ1-2	few	14	CSVDRGAVSYGYTF	TGCAGCGTGGACAGGGGAGCAGTAAGCTATGGCTACACCTTC
TRBV4-3	TRBD2	TRBJ2-3	-	17	CASSPVSSGSTTDTQYF	TGCGCCAGCAGCCCCGTGAGTAGCGGGAGTACGACAGATACGCAGTATTTT
TRBV4-3	-	TRBJ2-7	-	14	CASSPAGESYEQYF	TGCGCCAGCAGCCCGGCAGGGGAATCCTACGAGCAGTACTTC
TRBV7-9	TRBD1	TRBJ1-1	-	16	CASSPFRQGGPTEAFF	TGTGCCAGCAGCCCTTTTCGACAGGGAGGACCCACTGAAGCTTTCTTT
TRBV28	TRBD1	TRBJ1-1	-	12	CASTRTGAVAFF	TGTGCCAGTACGAGGACAGGGGCCGTAGCTTTCTTT
TRBV11-1	TRBD2	TRBJ2-7	-	15	CASSPTGLAGREQYF	TGTGCCAGCAGCCCGACGGGACTAGCGGGACGGGAGCAGTACTTC
TRBV7-2	-	TRBJ2-4	-	15	CASSLSAGAGNIQYF	TGTGCCAGCAGCTTATCTGCGGGGGCAGGAAACATTCAGTACTTC
TRBV7-2	-	TRBJ1-1	-	14	CASRPRAMNTEAFF	TGTGCCAGCCGCCCCAGGGCCATGAACACTGAAGCTTTCTTT
TRBV7-9	-	TRBJ2-7	once	14	CASSLPSGSYEQYF	TGTGCCAGCAGCTTACCGTCAGGTAGCTACGAGCAGTACTTC
TRBV5-6	-	TRBJ1-2	-	14	CASSWVEQDAGYTF	TGTGCCAGCAGCTGGGTCGAACAGGATGCTGGCTACACCTTC
TRBV11-2	-	TRBJ1-2	-	16	CASSSDRMGTNYGYTF	TGTGCCAGCAGCTCCGACAGGATGGGAACTAACTATGGCTACACCTTC
TRBV7-8	-	TRBJ2-1	-	16	CASSSRSGAAYNEQFF	TGTGCCAGCAGCTCCCGTAGTGGGGCTGCGTACAATGAGCAGTTCTTC
TRBV5-6	TRBD1	TRBJ1-5	-	14	CASSLGQGGQPQHF	TGTGCCAGCAGCTTGGGACAGGGAGGTCAGCCCCAGCATTTT
TRBV5-6	-	TRBJ2-2	-	16	CASSFMSGSSAGELFF	TGTGCCAGCAGCTTCATGTCCGGGAGTTCGGCCGGGGAGCTGTTTTTT
TRBV15	TRBD2	TRBJ2-7	once	17	CATSRGSPGLAGVEQYF	TGTGCCACCAGCAGAGGCTCTCCGGGACTAGCGGGAGTTGAGCAGTACTTC
TRBV7-2	TRBD1	TRBJ1-2	once	14	CASSPGGINYGYTF	TGTGCCAGCAGCCCAGGGGGAATTAACTATGGCTACACCTTC
TRBV13	-	TRBJ2-1	-	16	CASSLRGRALNNEQFF	TGTGCCAGCAGCTTAAGGGGGAGGGCCCTTAACAATGAGCAGTTCTTC
TRBV6-5	TRBD2	TRBJ2-7	-	13	CASRAGLGVAQYF	TGTGCCAGCAGGGCGGGACTAGGGGTCGCGCAGTACTTC
TRBV7-8	TRBD2	TRBJ2-1	-	16	CASSLANSGSYNEQFF	TGTGCCAGCAGCTTAGCTAATAGCGGGTCCTACAATGAGCAGTTCTTC
TRBV6-1	TRBD1	TRBJ2-7	once	15	CASSEAGTGLWEQYF	TGTGCCAGCAGTGAAGCGGGGACAGGGCTGTGGGAGCAGTACTTC
TRBV27	-	TRBJ1-5	-	15	CASSSVGRANQPQHF	TGTGCCAGCAGTTCGGTCGGCAGGGCGAATCAGCCCCAGCATTTT
TRBV6-2/TRBV6-3	TRBD2	TRBJ2-7	-	18	CASSQQRTSGDPPYEQYF	TGTGCCAGCAGCCAGCAGCGGACTAGCGGGGACCCTCCCTACGAGCAGTACTTC
TRBV30	-	TRBJ1-2	-	13	CAWTGAINYGYTF	TGTGCCTGGACAGGGGCCATAAACTATGGCTACACCTTC
TRBV27	TRBD1	TRBJ2-7	-	14	CASSSGTAGVEQYF	TGTGCCAGCAGTTCAGGGACAGCTGGGGTCGAGCAGTACTTC
TRBV6-5	TRBD1	TRBJ2-1	-	16	CASSYSNRGPYNEQFF	TGTGCCAGCAGTTACTCGAACAGGGGACCCTACAATGAGCAGTTCTTC
TRBV27	TRBD1	TRBJ2-1	-	16	CASSSPRDRGFNEQFF	TGTGCCAGCAGTTCGCCTCGGGACAGGGGTTTCAATGAGCAGTTCTTC
TRBV4-1	-	TRBJ2-1	-	13	CASSGPPGNEQFF	TGCGCCAGCAGCGGTCCTCCAGGAAATGAGCAGTTCTTC
TRBV11-2	TRBD1	TRBJ2-2	-	15	CASSFSGGNTGELFF	TGTGCCAGCAGCTTCTCAGGGGGCAACACCGGGGAGCTGTTTTTT
TRBV10-3	-	TRBJ2-1	-	11	CAISGGGEQFF	TGTGCCATCAGTGGCGGAGGTGAGCAGTTCTTC
TRBV30	-	TRBJ2-7	-	14	CAWNSRVRPYEQYF	TGTGCCTGGAATTCCAGGGTTCGACCCTACGAGCAGTACTTC
TRBV4-3	-	TRBJ2-3	-	13	CASSQDLPDTQYF	TGCGCCAGCAGCCAAGATCTCCCGGATACGCAGTATTTT
TRBV6-2/TRBV6-3	TRBD2	TRBJ2-2	few	19	CASSPRTSGRRTDTGELFF	TGTGCCAGCAGTCCCCGGACTAGCGGGAGACGGACGGACACCGGGGAGCTGTTTTTT